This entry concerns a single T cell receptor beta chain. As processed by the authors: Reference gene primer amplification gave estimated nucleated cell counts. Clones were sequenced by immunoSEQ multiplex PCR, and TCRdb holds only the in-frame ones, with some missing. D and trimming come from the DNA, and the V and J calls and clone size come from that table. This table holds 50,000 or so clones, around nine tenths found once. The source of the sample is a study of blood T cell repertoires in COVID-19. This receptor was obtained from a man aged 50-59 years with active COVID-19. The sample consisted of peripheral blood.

For the CDR3, the DNA is TGCAGTGCTTATAGACAAGACGAGTTCTTC. Amino acid sequence: CSAYRQDEFF. The V and J genes are TRBV20-1 and TRBJ2-1; D remains ambiguous. Germline values: CDR1 DFQATT, CDR2 SNEGSKA (reference sequence). V lost 5 bases and J 14 bases, leaving 13 bases between the germline ends. CDR3 length: 10 residues.